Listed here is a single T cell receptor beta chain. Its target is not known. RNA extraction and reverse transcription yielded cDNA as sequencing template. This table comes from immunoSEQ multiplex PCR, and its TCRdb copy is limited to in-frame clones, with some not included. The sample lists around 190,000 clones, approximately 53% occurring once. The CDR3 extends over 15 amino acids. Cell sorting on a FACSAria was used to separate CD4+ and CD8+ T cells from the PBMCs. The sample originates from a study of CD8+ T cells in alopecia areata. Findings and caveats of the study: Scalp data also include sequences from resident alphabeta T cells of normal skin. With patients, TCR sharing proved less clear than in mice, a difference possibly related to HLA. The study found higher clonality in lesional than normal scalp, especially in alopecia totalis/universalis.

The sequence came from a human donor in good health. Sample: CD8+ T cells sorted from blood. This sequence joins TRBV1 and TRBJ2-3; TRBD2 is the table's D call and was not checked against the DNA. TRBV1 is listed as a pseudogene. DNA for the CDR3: TGCACCAGCAGCCTGTTACTAGCGGGCCGTAATACGCAGTATTTT. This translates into CTSSLLLAGRNTQYF.